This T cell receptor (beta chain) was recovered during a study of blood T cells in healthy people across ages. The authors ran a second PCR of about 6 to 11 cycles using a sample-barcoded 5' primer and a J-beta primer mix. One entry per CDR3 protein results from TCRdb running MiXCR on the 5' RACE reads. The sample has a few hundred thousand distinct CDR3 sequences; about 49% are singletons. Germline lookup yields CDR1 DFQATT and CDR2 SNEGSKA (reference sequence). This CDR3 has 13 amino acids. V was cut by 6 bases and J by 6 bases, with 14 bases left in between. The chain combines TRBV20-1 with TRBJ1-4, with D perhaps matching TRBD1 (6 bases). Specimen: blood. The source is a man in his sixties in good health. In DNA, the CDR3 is TGCAGTGCCCGGAGGAACAGGGATGAAAAACTGTTTTTT. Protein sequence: CSARRNRDEKLFF.